The T cell receptor beta chain under discussion was sequenced for a study of T cell changes during pregnancy in multiple sclerosis. TCRdb's copy holds only in-frame clones and misses some; the assay was immunoSEQ multiplex PCR. The sample lists 85,000 to 130,000 clones, more than 80% occurring once. This sample comprised peripheral blood, obtained before pregnancy. The source is a female donor with multiple sclerosis, enrolled in a pregnancy study.

CDR3 loop: CASSPTAAGHQPQHF. CDR3 DNA sequence: TGTGCCAGCAGCCCCACGGCCGCGGGGCATCAGCCCCAGCATTTT. The chain carries TRBV7-6 and TRBJ1-5; weak D call: TRBD1 (5 bases). CDR1 and CDR2 from the germline V gene are SGHVS and FNYEAQ. The ends were cut back, 5 bases at V and 5 bases at J, with 16 bases in the middle. The CDR3 covers 15 residues.